A single sample is the source of the 22 T cell receptor beta chains below, sequenced in a study of cytomegalovirus exposure and HLA in healthy donors. TCRdb's copy holds only in-frame clones and misses some; the assay was immunoSEQ multiplex PCR. The repertoire consists of 200,000 to 300,000 clones, with approximately 86% occurring once and the leading ten covering less than 1.5%. Sequencing was done on a sample of PBMCs. All receptors come from a woman in her 30s in good health and CMV-seropositive.

The chain carries TRBV6-1 and TRBJ2-2; TRBD2 matches at 9 bases. This CDR3 comprises 15 residues. The J segment lost 0 bases and the V segment lost 10 bases, leaving 6 bases of the junction unmatched. Per the germline V gene, CDR1 is MNHNS and CDR2 is SASEGT. The CDR3 protein is CAIGTSPSNTGELFF. CDR3 bases: TGTGCCATCGGGACTAGCCCATCGAACACCGGGGAGCTGTTTTTT.

For this clone: Mismatch with germline at one junction end may stem from a read error. The chain joins TRBV27 to TRBJ1-5, with D uncertain. The CDR3 covers 13 residues. Per the germline V gene, CDR1 is MNHEY and CDR2 is SMNVEV (reference sequence). The CDR3 loop reads CASSLDSYQPQHF. CDR3 sequence (DNA): TGTGCCAGCAGTTTAGATAGCTATCAGCCCCAGCATTTT.

This rearrangement joins TRBV27 to TRBJ2-2, with 14 bases lining up with TRBD2. The V segment lost 5 bases and the J segment 1 base; nucleotides outside the gene matches: 9. Germline V gene sequence: CDR1 MNHEY, CDR2 SMNVEV (reference sequence). The CDR3 length is 19 residues. DNA for the CDR3: TGTGCCAGCAGTAACGGCGACGGACTAGCGGGAGGGAACACCGGGGAGCTGTTTTTT. Encoded protein: CASSNGDGLAGGNTGELFF.

The rearrangement links TRBV5-1 to TRBJ2-5; 9 bases map to TRBD1. Germline V CDR1 and CDR2: SGHRS, YFSETQ. The CDR3 loop spans 16 amino acids. With 4 bases clipped from V and 3 bases from J, the junction kept 10 bases outside the gene matches. Written as DNA, the CDR3 is TGCGCCAGCAGCACCCTACCGGGACAGGGTGAAGAGACCCAGTACTTC. Translating gives CASSTLPGQGEETQYF.

The chain joins TRBV5-1 to TRBJ1-4, with TRBD1 as a possible D gene (5 bases). The ends were cut back, 1 base at V and 8 bases at J, with 15 bases in the middle. The CDR3 is 15 residues long. Germline V gene sequence: CDR1 SGHRS, CDR2 YFSETQ. As DNA, the CDR3 is TGCGCCAGCAGCTTGTGGCTGGGGAGGGACGAAAAACTGTTTTTT. It yields the protein CASSLWLGRDEKLFF. Variable domain in full (rest from reference TRBV5-1 and TRBJ1-4): KAGVTQTPRYLIKTRGQQVTLSCSPISGHRSVSWYQQTPGQGLQFLFEYFSETQRNKGNFPGRFSGRQFSNSRSEMNVSTLELGDSALYLCASSLWLGRDEKLFFGSGTQLSVL.

The rearrangement joins TRBV2 to TRBJ2-5; 8 bases align to TRBD2. The V gene's germline CDR1 is SNHLY and CDR2 FYNNEI. V lost 6 bases and J lost 2; bases outside the gene matches: 5. The CDR3 sequence is 14 residues long. The CDR3 sequence: CASRGVAGQETQYF. Here the CDR3 DNA reads TGTGCCAGCAGGGGGGTAGCGGGGCAAGAGACCCAGTACTTC. The full variable domain, in which reference TRBV2 and TRBJ2-5 provide the parts outside the CDR3, is EPEVTQTPSHQVTQMGQEVILRCVPISNHLYFYWYRQILGQKVEFLVSFYNNEISEKSEIFDDQFSVERPDGSNFTLKIRSTKLEDSAMYFCASRGVAGQETQYFGPGTRLLVL.

The chain carries TRBV12-5 and TRBJ1-1; 8 bases are shared with TRBD1. The V gene's germline CDR1 is LGHNT and CDR2 FRNRAP. The CDR3 spans 11 residues. The V and J ends lost 5 bases and 13 bases, in that order; junction bases with no gene match: 6. The DNA of the CDR3 is TGTGCTAGTGGTACGGGACAGGAGGATTTCTTT. It specifies CASGTGQEDFF.

The rearrangement links TRBV2 to TRBJ2-2, with 10 bases aligning to TRBD2. The CDR3 runs to 15 residues. Germline CDR1 reads SNHLY; CDR2 reads FYNNEI. Unmatched junction bases numbered 5, after V lost 4 bases and J lost 6 bases. The CDR3 nucleotides are TGTGCCAGCAGTGTTACTAGCGGGACCCCCGGGGAGCTGTTTTTT. Protein sequence: CASSVTSGTPGELFF.

This chain links TRBV5-4 with TRBJ2-3, with unresolved D. CDR3 length: 11 residues. Trimming removed 9 bases at V and 0 bases at J, with 5 bases between. Germline V lookup: CDR1 SGHNT, CDR2 YYREEE (reference sequence). CDR3 in amino acids: CAITSTDTQYF. The CDR3 nucleotides read TGTGCCATTACTAGCACAGATACGCAGTATTTT.

The chain recombines TRBV5-5 with TRBJ1-3, with 7 bases fitting TRBD1. Losses at the gene ends were 2 bases for V and 0 bases for J; bases not matched to a gene: 11. Germline V CDR1 and CDR2: SGHKS, YYEKEE (reference sequence). CDR3 length: 18 residues. The DNA for the CDR3 is TGTGCCAGCAGCTTTTTGTGGGACCGGGACAGCTCTGGAAACACCATATATTTT. Translation: CASSFLWDRDSSGNTIYF.

The chain has TRBV6-1 and TRBJ2-3; TRBD2 might be the D (5 bases). The V end lost 4 bases, the J end lost 0 bases, and 11 bases lay between the germline ends. Germline assignment: CDR1 MNHNS and CDR2 SASEGT. This CDR3 is built from 15 residues. CDR3 region: CASSVSASSTDTQYF. The CDR3 coding sequence is TGTGCCAGCAGTGTGTCGGCTAGCAGCACAGATACGCAGTATTTT.

This clone was observed a single time. The gene calls are TRBV5-8 and TRBJ1-5, with TRBD1 identical over 7 bases. Trimming at V came to 1 base and at J to 2 bases, leaving 12 bases not matched to a gene. The CDR3 loop spans 18 amino acids. Germline CDR1 SGHTS, CDR2 YDEGEE. CDR3 sequence (DNA): TGTGCCAGCAGCTTGAAAGGGACAGTCTTGGCCGGCAATCAGCCCCAGCATTTT. Translation gives CASSLKGTVLAGNQPQHF. The complete variable domain, with remaining parts taken from reference TRBV5-8 and TRBJ1-5, reads EAGVTQSPTHLIKTRGQQATLRCSPISGHTSVYWYQQALGLGLQFLLWYDEGEERNRGNFPPRFSGRQFPNYSSELNVNALELEDSALYLCASSLKGTVLAGNQPQHFGDGTRLSIL.

This sequence joins TRBV13 and TRBJ2-4; 12 bases are a match to TRBD2. This CDR3 is 18 amino acids long. Germline V CDR1 and CDR2: PRHDT, FYEKMQ (reference sequence). The ends lost 5 bases at V and 1 base at J; junction bases unmatched: 9. The CDR3 coding sequence is TGTGCCAGCAGCCGACTAGCGGGAGAGGGGCTGGCCAAAAACATTCAGTACTTC. It yields the protein CASSRLAGEGLAKNIQYF. Drawing the rest from reference TRBV13 and TRBJ2-4, the complete variable domain is AAGVIQSPRHLIKEKRETATLKCYPIPRHDTVYWYQQGPGQDPQFLISFYEKMQSDKGSIPDRFSAQQFSDYHSELNMSSLELGDSALYFCASSRLAGEGLAKNIQYFGAGTRLSVL.

The genes are TRBV6-5 and TRBJ1-2; no firm D call. CDR1 is MNHEY and CDR2 is SVGAGI in the germline V gene. Trimming cost V 5 bases and J 7 bases, with 8 bases left between them. CDR3 size: 11 residues. The CDR3 here is CASSTEVGYTF. The CDR3 region has the DNA TGTGCCAGCAGTACCGAGGTTGGCTACACCTTC.

This chain connects TRBV29-1 to TRBJ2-7, with a tentative D call TRBD1 (5 bases). CDR1 and CDR2 (germline): SQVTM, ANQGSEA. V lost 3 bases to trimming and J lost 0 bases, with 9 bases between them. The CDR3 has 13 residues. The CDR3 sequence: CSVEDIYSYEQYF. The CDR3 nucleotides are TGCAGCGTTGAGGACATATACTCCTACGAGCAGTACTTC.

This sequence joins TRBV2 and TRBJ1-1; D remains ambiguous. Trimming left V 0 bases short and J 1 base short, with 6 bases between. The CDR3 length is 14 residues. Germline V gene data show CDR1 as SNHLY and CDR2 as FYNNEI. CDR3 amino acids: CASSEAFKNTEAFF. DNA of the CDR3: TGTGCCAGCAGTGAAGCTTTCAAGAACACTGAAGCTTTCTTT.

About this clone itself: This sample includes further DNA sequences coding for the same CDR3. The chain has TRBV7-9 and TRBJ1-2; D gene uncertain. V lost 1 base, J lost 6 bases, and 6 bases lay in between. Germline V CDR1 and CDR2: SEHNR, FQNEAQ (reference sequence). This CDR3 has 12 residues. The CDR3: CASSLGADGYTF. The CDR3 DNA sequence: TGTGCCAGCAGCTTAGGAGCGGATGGCTACACCTTC.

The chain's CDR3 is CASRRWDTYQPQHF. CDR3 coding DNA: TGTGCCAGCCGCCGGTGGGACACTTATCAGCCCCAGCATTTT. This rearrangement joins TRBV2 to TRBJ1-5, with D possibly matching TRBD1 (6 bases). The CDR3 has 14 residues. Per germline, CDR1 SNHLY and CDR2 FYNNEI. Trimming removed 8 bases from V and 5 bases from J, with 16 bases in between.

The rearrangement links TRBV5-1 to TRBJ2-3; tentative D call: TRBD2 (6 bases). CDR1 is SGHRS, CDR2 YFSETQ, per germline. V lost 0 bases, J lost 2 bases, and 10 bases lay in between. The length of the CDR3 is 15 residues. The CDR3 region is CASSLGSGITDTQYF. CDR3 bases: TGCGCCAGCAGCTTGGGTAGCGGAATCACAGATACGCAGTATTTT.

The chain is built from TRBV5-4 and TRBJ2-5, with D tentatively TRBD1 (6 bases). CDR1 is SGHNT, CDR2 YYREEE, per germline (reference sequence). CDR3 length: 12 amino acids. Trimming cost V 5 bases and J 5 bases, with 10 bases left between them. The CDR3 DNA sequence: TGTGCCAGCAGGTTACAGGGTGAGACCCAGTACTTC. This encodes CASRLQGETQYF.

The chain has TRBV28 and TRBJ2-1, with 8 bases lining up with TRBD1. V dropped 2 bases and J dropped 2; count of bases not matched to a gene: 8. Germline V gene sequence: CDR1 MDHEN, CDR2 SYDVKM. The CDR3 sequence is 17 residues long. CDR3 in DNA: TGTGCCAGCAGTTTAAGTCCAGGGGGCATCCCCTACAATGAGCAGTTCTTC. Protein sequence: CASSLSPGGIPYNEQFF.

The chain uses TRBV11-2 and TRBJ1-1; TRBD1 agrees at 7 bases. This CDR3 has 14 residues. The V and J ends lost 5 bases and 8 bases, in that order; junction bases with no gene match: 11. Germline assignment: CDR1 SGHAT and CDR2 FQNNGV. DNA for the CDR3: TGTGCCAGCAGCCACCCCGGCCGGGACAGAGAAGCTTTCTTT. This translates into CASSHPGRDREAFF.